This T cell receptor beta chain was recorded in a study of control samples from healthy donors and cancer patients. Generated by immunoSEQ multiplex PCR, the TCRdb table keeps only in-frame clones and is missing some. The repertoire holds some 65,000 clones, with approximately 88% as singletons. V was trimmed by 7 bases and J by 1 base, leaving 10 bases between them. The CDR3 is 14 amino acids. Germline assignment: CDR1 MDHEN and CDR2 SYDVKM. The chain joins TRBV28 to TRBJ2-2; D is uncertain. This receptor was taken from a woman aged 45-65 years with lung cancer. The sample consisted of PBMCs. CDR3 bases: TGTGCCAGCAATGTACAGATGAACACCGGGGAGCTGTTTTTT. It is translated as CASNVQMNTGELFF. The whole variable domain, filled in from reference TRBV28 and TRBJ2-2, reads DVKVTQSSRYLVKRTGEKVFLECVQDMDHENMFWYRQDPGLGLRLIYFSYDVKMKEKGDIPEGYSVSREKKERFSLILESASTNQTSMYLCASNVQMNTGELFFGEGSRLTVL.